A single sample gave rise to the 20 T cell receptor beta chains below, sequenced in a study of T-cell reconstitution after alpha-beta-depleted transplantation in children. Preparation of the TCRbeta library used unique molecular identifiers. MiXCR was run by TCRdb on the PCR reads, yielding one entry per CDR3 protein. The repertoire consists of around 670,000 distinct CDR3 sequences, with 10% to 15% occurring once and the leading ten covering approximately 0.8%. Source: PBMCs, taken before TCRalphabeta/CD19-depleted stem cell transplant. These receptors were taken from a girl aged 2-10 years with congenital amegakaryocytic thrombocytopenia, due to receive a stem cell transplant.

This clonotype was detected ten times or more. The chain combines TRBV6-6 with TRBJ2-2; D ambiguous. This CDR3 contains 13 residues. Trimming took 5 bases from V and 7 from J, leaving 11 bases between them. Germline values: CDR1 MNHNY, CDR2 SVGAGI (reference sequence). The CDR3 sequence is CASSERNGGELFF. CDR3 nucleotides: TGTGCCAGCAGTGAGAGGAATGGCGGGGAGCTGTTTTTT.

The chain couples TRBV5-1 to TRBJ1-1; D unclear. This CDR3 comprises 13 residues. Germline V gene data show CDR1 as SGHRS and CDR2 as YFSETQ. V shed 0 bases and J shed 8 bases, with 11 bases lying between them. CDR3 DNA: TGCGCCAGCAGCTTGGCTGGGCCCGGGGAAGCTTTCTTT. Translation gives CASSLAGPGEAFF.

This clonotype was picked up a small number of times. The chain is built from TRBV5-5 and TRBJ2-5; D may be TRBD2 (6 bases). Germline values: CDR1 SGHKS, CDR2 YYEKEE (reference sequence). Trimming removed 3 bases at V and 5 bases at J, with 17 bases between. This CDR3 spans 15 amino acids. Here the CDR3 reads CASSSGLGGLETQYF. Written as DNA, the CDR3 is TGTGCCAGCAGCTCAGGATTGGGGGGTCTGGAGACCCAGTACTTC. Full variable domain (outside the CDR3, taken from reference TRBV5-5 and TRBJ2-5): DAGVTQSPTHLIKTRGQQVTLRCSPISGHKSVSWYQQVLGQGPQFIFQYYEKEERGRGNFPDRFSARQFPNYSSELNVNALLLGDSALYLCASSSGLGGLETQYFGPGTRLLVL.

This chain joins TRBV5-1 and TRBJ2-1; D gene uncertain. In germline, CDR1 is SGHRS, CDR2 YFSETQ. V gave up 0 bases and J gave up 8 bases, with 9 bases separating them. CDR3 length: 13 residues. The CDR3: CASSLGRVDEQFF. The CDR3 nucleotides are TGCGCCAGCAGCTTGGGTCGGGTGGATGAGCAGTTCTTC.

The chain employs TRBV10-1 and TRBJ2-7, with a weak D call TRBD2 (5 bases). This CDR3 has 14 amino acids. Trimming took 2 bases from V and 5 from J, leaving 13 bases between them. Germline V CDR1 and CDR2: WNHNN, SYGVQD (reference sequence). CDR3 protein: CASSEVGAGDEQYF. The CDR3 DNA reads TGCGCCAGCAGTGAGGTGGGAGCTGGGGACGAGCAGTACTTC.

This clonotype came up many times. V gene TRBV20-1 combines with J gene TRBJ1-4, with D perhaps TRBD1 (6 bases). V gave up 5 bases and J gave up 4 bases, with 14 bases separating them. CDR1 is DFQATT, CDR2 SNEGSKA, per germline (reference sequence). This CDR3 is built from 14 residues. The CDR3 region is CSACPGQLNEKLFF. DNA of the CDR3: TGCAGTGCTTGCCCTGGACAGCTTAATGAAAAACTGTTTTTT.

This clonotype was seen ten or more times. The chain has TRBV11-2 and TRBJ2-3; 7 bases are shared with TRBD1. In germline, CDR1 is SGHAT, CDR2 FQNNGV. J lost 3 bases, V lost 5 bases, and 5 bases had no gene match. CDR3 size: 14 residues. The CDR3 loop reads CASSTQTGTDTQYF. CDR3 nucleotides: TGTGCCAGCAGCACACAGACAGGGACAGATACGCAGTATTTT.

V and J are TRBV7-6 and TRBJ2-6; TRBD1 matches 8 bases. The CDR3 has 19 amino acids. Unmatched junction bases numbered 12, after V lost 1 base and J lost 4 bases. Germline lookup yields CDR1 SGHVS and CDR2 FNYEAQ. CDR3 nucleotide sequence: TGTGCCAGCAGCTTAGACCCCCAAAAGACAGGGGCCGGGGCCAACGTCCTGACTTTC. Translation gives CASSLDPQKTGAGANVLTF.

This rearrangement joins TRBV30 to TRBJ2-7; no clear D. Trimming took off 0 bases at V and 2 bases at J, with 11 bases between the two ends. This CDR3 is built from 14 residues. From germline, CDR1 is GTSNPN and CDR2 SVGIG (reference sequence). This CDR3 reads CAWSVSRKTYEQYF. The CDR3 DNA reads TGTGCCTGGAGTGTAAGTAGGAAAACCTACGAGCAGTACTTC.

This clonotype has only a few counts. The genes are TRBV5-6 and TRBJ2-1; 9 positions agree with TRBD2. There are 14 residues in the CDR3. With V trimmed by 4 bases and J by 7 bases, 6 bases remained unmatched. CDR1 and CDR2 from the germline V gene are SGHDT and YYEEEE. In nucleotides, the CDR3 is TGTGCCAGCAGCCCCCTAGCGGGACTAAATGAGCAGTTCTTC. It yields the protein CASSPLAGLNEQFF.

This clonotype was found a few times. The chain has TRBV11-2 and TRBJ2-2, with 8 nucleotides matching TRBD2. Germline CDR1 is SGHAT and CDR2 is FQNNGV. This CDR3 region has 18 residues. With V trimmed by 2 bases and J by 3 bases, 11 bases remained unmatched. The CDR3 protein is CASSLLYAVAGYTGELFF. The CDR3 bases are TGTGCCAGCAGCTTATTATATGCTGTAGCGGGGTACACCGGGGAGCTGTTTTTT.

Ten or more counts support this clonotype. CDR3 in DNA: TGTGCCAGCAGTTTGGGGGGTTTAGCCAAAAACATTCAGTACTTC. Its translation is CASSLGGLAKNIQYF. The genes are TRBV12-3 or TRBV12-4 and TRBJ2-4; weak D call: TRBD2 (6 bases). Trimming took 3 bases from V and 0 from J, leaving 9 bases between them. The CDR3 has 15 residues.

This clonotype came up a few times. The chain combines TRBV12-3 or TRBV12-4 with TRBJ2-1; possible D gene TRBD2, 5 bases. The V end lost 3 bases, the J end lost 8 bases, and 14 bases lay between the germline ends. The CDR3 loop spans 14 amino acids. The CDR3 here is CASSLMAPGDEQFF. The CDR3, as DNA: TGTGCCAGCAGTTTGATGGCCCCCGGGGATGAGCAGTTCTTC.

The chain combines TRBV30 with TRBJ1-1; D is unresolved. CDR1 and CDR2 from the germline V gene are GTSNPN and SVGIG (reference sequence). V was pared by 3 bases and J by 3 bases, with 11 bases between. This CDR3 spans 13 amino acids. The CDR3 region has the DNA TGTGCCTGGAGCTTGTCGGGGTACACTGAAGCTTTCTTT. This codes for CAWSLSGYTEAFF.

There are many counts of this clonotype. The chain combines TRBV10-3 with TRBJ2-7, with D maybe TRBD2 (6 bases). Germline CDR1 reads ENHRY; CDR2 reads SYGVKD. Between the trimmed V and J ends, which lost 11 bases and 2 bases, there was a span of 16 bases. CDR3 length: 13 amino acids. CDR3 in amino acids: CAVGRTVTYEQYF. The DNA for the CDR3 is TGTGCCGTAGGGAGGACGGTGACCTACGAGCAGTACTTC.

This clonotype turned up a few times. The chain combines TRBV6-5 with TRBJ2-3, with 10 bases lining up with TRBD1. The germline CDR1 and CDR2 sequences are MNHEY and SVGAGI. This CDR3 comprises 17 residues. Trimming at V came to 2 bases and at J to 1 base, leaving 6 bases not matched to a gene. The CDR3 DNA reads TGTGCCAGCAGTTACGCTGGGGACAGGGGTCGCACAGATACGCAGTATTTT. Its translation is CASSYAGDRGRTDTQYF.

This clonotype was seen a few times. The rearrangement links TRBV5-5 to TRBJ2-1, with D perhaps TRBD1 or TRBD2 (5 bases each). There are 15 residues in the CDR3. The ends were cut back, 6 bases at V and 6 bases at J, with 19 bases in the middle. The germline V gene has CDR1 SGHKS and CDR2 YYEKEE (reference sequence). The CDR3 DNA is TGTGCCAGCACCGGGACCCTCCTTAGGGGCAATGAGCAGTTCTTC. It encodes CASTGTLLRGNEQFF.

This clonotype was counted at least ten times. V gene TRBV7-2 combines with J gene TRBJ1-6; the D is unclear. Germline assignment: CDR1 SGHTA and CDR2 FQGNSA. The V end was cut by 5 bases, the J end by 0 bases, with 11 bases between. CDR3 size: 16 residues. The CDR3 DNA reads TGTGCCAGCAGCAAGTCCATCTCCTCCTATAATTCACCCCTCCACTTT. It is translated as CASSKSISSYNSPLHF.

This clonotype was counted at least ten times. The rearrangement links TRBV12-3 or TRBV12-4 to TRBJ2-3, with 8 positions matching TRBD2. Trimming at V came to 7 bases and at J to 2 bases, leaving 5 bases not matched to a gene. The CDR3 covers 14 residues. The DNA for the CDR3 is TGTGCCAGCACCGTAGCGGGATACACAGATACGCAGTATTTT. Translation: CASTVAGYTDTQYF.

At least ten counts were recorded for this clonotype. This chain links TRBV27 with TRBJ2-1; 11 bases fit TRBD2. The germline gives CDR1 MNHEY, CDR2 SMNVEV (reference sequence). CDR3 size: 16 residues. V lost 5 bases, J lost 0 bases, and 3 bases stayed unmatched. CDR3 nucleotides: TGTGCCAGCAGTGAAACTAGCGGGAGCTCCTACAATGAGCAGTTCTTC. Residues: CASSETSGSSYNEQFF.